The source of this TCR beta chain is a study of shared clonotypes between healthy human individuals. The data were produced by immunoSEQ multiplex PCR, yet TCRdb's version contains in-frame clones alone and is incomplete. This table holds just over 2,000,000 clones, roughly 94% found once. Material for sequencing was naive CD4+ T cells sorted from blood. Subset defined: CD45RA+ positively selected. The sequence derives from a man between 18 and 29 years old in good health.

The CDR3, as DNA: TGCGCCAGCAGTGTCCTCACCGAGCAGTACTTC. Translated: CASSVLTEQYF. The chain joins TRBV10-2 to TRBJ2-7, with unresolved D. The CDR3 has 11 amino acids. CDR1 and CDR2 (germline): WSHSY, SAAADI. V was shortened by 4 bases and J by 6 bases, with 7 bases between the two germline ends.